Shown below are 9 T cell receptor beta chains from a single sample sequenced in a study of siplizumab effects on memory and regulatory T cells. TCRdb's copy holds only in-frame clones and misses some; the assay was immunoSEQ multiplex PCR. The repertoire holds 70,000 to 90,000 clones, 85% to 90% seen once, with about 15% in the top ten. What was sequenced was CD4+ T cells sorted from blood. The receptors originated from a human donor in good health.

This clone was seen once. V is TRBV19 and J is TRBJ2-1; D not resolved. CDR1 is LNHDA, CDR2 SQIVND, per germline (reference sequence). CDR3 length: 11 residues. V lost 4 bases, J lost 8 bases, and 6 bases lay in between. The CDR3 nucleotides are TGTGCCAGTAGTAGACACCATGAGCAGTTCTTC. Translating it yields CASSRHHEQFF.

The genes are TRBV12-5 and TRBJ2-7; 9 nucleotides match TRBD2. CDR1 is LGHNT and CDR2 is FRNRAP in the germline V gene. The trim removed 1 base at V and 3 bases at J, leaving 1 base unmatched. The CDR3 covers 14 residues. The CDR3 nucleotides are TGTGCTAGTGGTTTGGCTAGCGGGATCTACGAGCAGTACTTC. It encodes CASGLASGIYEQYF.

This chain connects TRBV18 to TRBJ1-1; D possibly corresponds to TRBD1 (6 bases). V was cut by 4 bases and J by 10 bases, with 19 bases left in between. Looked up from germline, CDR1 is KGHSH and CDR2 is LQKENI. This CDR3 is built from 14 residues. The CDR3 DNA follows: TGTGCCAGCTCACTGGCGACACAGGGCACTTCAGCTTTCTTT. Protein sequence: CASSLATQGTSAFF. Together with reference TRBV18 and TRBJ1-1, the CDR3 gives the full variable domain: NAGVMQNPRHLVRRRGQEARLRCSPMKGHSHVYWYRQLPEEGLKFMVYLQKENIIDESGMPKERFSAEFPKEGPSILRIQQVVRGDSAAYFCASSLATQGTSAFFGQGTRLTVV.

The genes are TRBV5-1 and TRBJ2-2; 10 bases line up with TRBD2. The CDR3 loop spans 18 amino acids. The V and J ends lost 4 bases and 0 bases, in that order; junction bases with no gene match: 9. Germline V gene data show CDR1 as SGHRS and CDR2 as YFSETQ. This CDR3 reads CASSPALAGEANTGELFF. The CDR3 nucleotides are TGCGCCAGCAGCCCCGCGCTAGCGGGAGAAGCGAACACCGGGGAGCTGTTTTTT.

This sequence joins TRBV4-2 and TRBJ2-1, with D unresolved. Germline V gene sequence: CDR1 LGHNA, CDR2 YNFKEQ. V was clipped by 3 bases and J by 5 bases, with 8 bases between them. The CDR3 sequence is 13 residues long. The CDR3: CASSQARNNEQFF. DNA of the CDR3: TGTGCCAGCAGCCAGGCTAGGAACAATGAGCAGTTCTTC.

The CDR3 spells CASSEFGQGSSYEQYF. The CDR3 region has the DNA TGTGCCAGCAGTGAATTCGGACAGGGGAGCTCCTACGAGCAGTACTTC. The genes are TRBV25-1 and TRBJ2-7; TRBD1 agrees at 9 bases. The CDR3 covers 16 residues. Germline values: CDR1 MGHDK, CDR2 SYGVNS. The V segment lost 1 base and the J segment 0 bases; nucleotides outside the gene matches: 4.

The chain uses TRBV5-4 and TRBJ2-3; D is perhaps TRBD2 (6 bases). The V gene's germline CDR1 is SGHNT and CDR2 YYREEE (reference sequence). Trimming took 0 bases from V and 3 from J, leaving 11 bases between them. CDR3 size: 15 residues. The CDR3 is CASSLGGGRTDTQYF. The CDR3 DNA reads TGTGCCAGCAGCTTGGGGGGAGGTAGGACAGATACGCAGTATTTT.

The CDR3 here is CASSLVPGAFQPQHF. The CDR3 DNA is TGTGCCAGCAGCTTAGTCCCGGGGGCGTTTCAGCCCCAGCATTTT. This sequence joins TRBV7-2 and TRBJ1-5; TRBD1 might be the D (6 bases). Deletions cut 1 base from V and 6 bases from J, with 13 bases between. The CDR3 covers 15 residues. Germline CDR1 and CDR2: SGHTA and FQGNSA.

This clone was recorded only once. The chain joins TRBV6-1 to TRBJ1-1; 7 nucleotides agree with TRBD1. Germline CDR1 reads MNHNS; CDR2 reads SASEGT. There are 12 residues in the CDR3. Trimming at V came to 2 bases and at J to 10 bases, leaving 4 bases not matched to a gene. CDR3 sequence (DNA): TGTGCCAGCAGTGAAAGGGGGCCGGCAGCTTTCTTT. Translated: CASSERGPAAFF.